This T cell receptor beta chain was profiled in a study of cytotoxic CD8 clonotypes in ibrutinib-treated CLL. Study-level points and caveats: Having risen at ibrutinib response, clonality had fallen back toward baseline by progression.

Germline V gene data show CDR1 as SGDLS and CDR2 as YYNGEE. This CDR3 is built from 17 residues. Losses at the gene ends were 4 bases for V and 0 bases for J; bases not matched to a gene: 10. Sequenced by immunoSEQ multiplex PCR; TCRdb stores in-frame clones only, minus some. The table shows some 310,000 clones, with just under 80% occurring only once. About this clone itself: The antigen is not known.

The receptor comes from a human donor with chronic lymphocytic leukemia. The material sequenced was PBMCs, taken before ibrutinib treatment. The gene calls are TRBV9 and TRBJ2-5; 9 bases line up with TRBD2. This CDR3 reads CASSPRQGLAYQETQYF. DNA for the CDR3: TGTGCCAGCAGCCCAAGACAAGGACTAGCGTACCAAGAGACCCAGTACTTC.